Described below is a single T cell receptor (beta chain) sequence and its context. This sample was taken from a study of T cell responses to AZD1222 COVID-19 vaccine. Only in-frame clones appear in the TCRdb table, and some are missing; sequencing was by immunoSEQ multiplex PCR. Of tens of thousands of clones listed, about 90% were seen once; the top ten hold 17%. The CDR3 sequence is 14 residues long. V was shortened by 6 bases and J by 0 bases, with 9 bases between the two germline ends. The germline V gene has CDR1 MGHDK and CDR2 SYGVNS. The sequence derives from an adult in good health. This specimen consisted of peripheral blood, obtained on day 0 of AZD1222 vaccination. This rearrangement joins TRBV25-1 to TRBJ1-3; D ambiguous. CDR3 coding DNA: TGTGCCAGCAGGGGGATGTACTCTGGAAACACCATATATTTT. Amino acids: CASRGMYSGNTIYF.